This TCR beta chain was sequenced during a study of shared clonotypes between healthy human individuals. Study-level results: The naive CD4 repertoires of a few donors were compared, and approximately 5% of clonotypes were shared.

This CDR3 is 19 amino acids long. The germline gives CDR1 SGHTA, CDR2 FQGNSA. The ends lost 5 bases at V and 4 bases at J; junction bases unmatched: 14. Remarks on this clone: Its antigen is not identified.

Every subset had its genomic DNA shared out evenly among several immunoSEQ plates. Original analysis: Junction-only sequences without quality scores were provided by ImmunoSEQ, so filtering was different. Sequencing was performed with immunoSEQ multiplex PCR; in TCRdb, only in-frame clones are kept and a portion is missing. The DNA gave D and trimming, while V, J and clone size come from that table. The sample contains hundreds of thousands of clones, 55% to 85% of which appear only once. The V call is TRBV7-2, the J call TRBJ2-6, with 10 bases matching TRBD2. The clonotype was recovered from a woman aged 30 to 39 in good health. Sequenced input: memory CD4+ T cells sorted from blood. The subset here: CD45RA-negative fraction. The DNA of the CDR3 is TGTGCCAGCAGCCTTCGGACTAGCGGAGGAGCCTCCGGGGCCAACGTCCTGACTTTC. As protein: CASSLRTSGGASGANVLTF.